This T cell receptor (beta chain) was sequenced for a study of T cells in Graves' hyperthyroidism and ophthalmopathy. General study findings and limits: Blood samples included most of the expanded thyroid clonotypes exceeding 0.001.

Between the trimmed V and J ends, which lost 8 bases and 2 bases, there was a span of 15 bases. The CDR3 is 13 amino acids. In germline, CDR1 is DFQATT, CDR2 SNEGSKA (reference sequence). TCR beta CDR3 regions were amplified from RNA transcripts. HTBI primers were used for first-round RT-PCR of the TCR CDR3. One entry per CDR3 protein results from TCRdb running MiXCR on the multiplex PCR reads. The data show 250,000 to 300,000 distinct CDR3 sequences, roughly 13% seen once. In the case of this clonotype: The antigen is unknown.

The source is a middle-aged woman with Graves' hyperthyroidism. The V call is TRBV20-1, the J call TRBJ2-5; no clear D gene. Input material: blood. The CDR3 DNA reads TGCAGTACCAGAGTGGGGTCACAAGAGACCCAGTACTTC. Protein: CSTRVGSQETQYF.